These 31 T cell receptor beta chains originate from one sample sequenced in a study of CD8+ T cells in alopecia areata. Treatment meaning: oral pan-JAK inhibitor, 5-10 mg twice daily. cDNA reverse transcribed from extracted RNA served as the sequencing template. TCRdb's table, derived via immunoSEQ multiplex PCR, lists solely in-frame clones and lacks some. Altogether around 140,000 clones are present, 85% to 90% being singletons, with the ten largest covering about 13%. The sequences come from CD8+ T cells sorted from blood, collected at week 4, from a patient treated with tofacitinib. Receptors were obtained from a human donor with alopecia areata.

This clone was picked up one time. The rearrangement joins TRBV10-2 to TRBJ2-5; a weak D match, TRBD1 (6 bases). V lost 3 bases and J lost 3, with 14 bases in between. The length of the CDR3 is 15 residues. The V gene's germline CDR1 is WSHSY and CDR2 SAAADI. The CDR3 spells CASSDLLGAEETQYF. The DNA for the CDR3 is TGCGCCAGCAGTGATCTTTTGGGGGCTGAAGAGACCCAGTACTTC.

The rearrangement links TRBV27 to TRBJ2-3; 16 nucleotides line up with TRBD2. V lost 4 bases to trimming and J lost 2 bases; unmatched junction nucleotides: 6. The CDR3 is 18 amino acids. The germline CDR1 and CDR2 sequences are MNHEY and SMNVEV (reference sequence). In nucleotides, the CDR3 is TGTGCCAGCAGTTCGGGACTAGCGGGGGGGTACTACACAGATACGCAGTATTTT. The encoded protein is CASSSGLAGGYYTDTQYF.

The chain has TRBV5-6 and TRBJ1-2; a weak D match, TRBD1 (6 bases). The CDR3 has 14 amino acids. Trimming cost V 3 bases and J 2 bases, with 11 bases left between them. Per the germline V gene, CDR1 is SGHDT and CDR2 is YYEEEE. The CDR3, as DNA: TGTGCCAGCAGCTACTCGACAGGAAACTATGGCTACACCTTC. Translated, it gives CASSYSTGNYGYTF.

This clone was detected only a few times. The chain joins TRBV4-1 to TRBJ2-1; 11 bases are a match to TRBD2. J gave up 6 bases and V 0 bases, and 4 bases lay outside the gene matches. This CDR3 has 16 amino acids. The germline V gene encodes CDR1 MGHRA and CDR2 YSYEKL. The CDR3 sequence: CASSQEGGLAANEQFF. In nucleotides, the CDR3 is TGCGCCAGCAGCCAAGAGGGGGGACTAGCGGCCAATGAGCAGTTCTTC.

The chain employs TRBV27 and TRBJ1-1, with D maybe TRBD1 (5 bases). The CDR3 runs to 16 residues. The germline V gene has CDR1 MNHEY and CDR2 SMNVEV (reference sequence). V dropped 6 bases and J dropped 3 bases, with 20 bases sitting between them. This chain's CDR3 is CASSNRRGTMDTEAFF. As DNA, the CDR3 is TGTGCCAGCAGCAACCGACGGGGGACGATGGACACTGAAGCTTTCTTT.

The chain uses TRBV2 and TRBJ2-7, with D perhaps matching TRBD1 (6 bases). V dropped 7 bases and J dropped 3 bases, with 19 bases sitting between them. The CDR3 consists of 15 residues. Per the germline V gene, CDR1 is SNHLY and CDR2 is FYNNEI. The CDR3 loop reads CASTATGRSRYEQYF. The CDR3 DNA reads as TGTGCCAGCACCGCAACAGGGAGATCTCGCTACGAGCAGTACTTC.

The V call is TRBV13, the J call TRBJ1-2, with D possibly being TRBD1 (6 bases). The ends were cut back, 3 bases at V and 0 bases at J, with 11 bases in the middle. This CDR3 spans 15 amino acids. Germline lookup yields CDR1 PRHDT and CDR2 FYEKMQ (reference sequence). CDR3 sequence reads: CASSFRDTSNYGYTF. In DNA form, the CDR3 reads TGTGCCAGCAGCTTCAGGGACACTTCTAACTATGGCTACACCTTC.

This clone was counted once. V is TRBV9 and J is TRBJ2-2; the D gene could be TRBD1 or TRBD2 (5 bases each). Germline V CDR1 and CDR2: SGDLS, YYNGEE. The CDR3 runs to 15 residues. The germline V and J ends were trimmed by 1 base and 8 bases, with 15 bases remaining between them. CDR3 DNA sequence: TGTGCCAGCAGCGTATATGACAGCGGAGTGGGGGAGCTGTTTTTT. It encodes CASSVYDSGVGELFF. The whole variable domain, remainder taken from reference TRBV9 and TRBJ2-2, is DSGVTQTPKHLITATGQRVTLRCSPRSGDLSVYWYQQSLDQGLQFLIQYYNGEERAKGNILERFSAQQFPDLHSELNLSSLELGDSALYFCASSVYDSGVGELFFGEGSRLTVL.

This clone was counted a few times. The gene calls are TRBV4-1 and TRBJ2-5; 10 nucleotides line up with TRBD1. Germline V CDR1 and CDR2: MGHRA, YSYEKL. The length of the CDR3 is 16 residues. After removal of 4 bases from V and 3 bases from J, the junction contained 8 bases not matched to a gene. CDR3 protein: CASSPASGTGEETQYF. Here the CDR3 DNA reads TGCGCCAGCAGCCCAGCTTCCGGGACAGGGGAAGAGACCCAGTACTTC.

The chain joins TRBV7-8 to TRBJ2-7; no definite D call. Trimming left V 4 bases short and J 3 bases short, with 4 bases between. CDR1 is SGHVS and CDR2 is FQNEAQ in the germline V gene. This CDR3 has 11 residues. In nucleotides, the CDR3 is TGTGCCAGCAGCTCCAACTACGAGCAGTACTTC. Residues: CASSSNYEQYF. The whole variable domain, remainder taken from reference TRBV7-8 and TRBJ2-7, is GAGVSQSPRYKVAKRGQDVALRCDPISGHVSLFWYQQALGQGPEFLTYFQNEAQLDKSGLPSDRFFAERPEGSVSTLKIQRTQQEDSAVYLCASSSNYEQYFGPGTRLTVT.

The chain joins TRBV6-1 to TRBJ1-1; D not resolved. Germline-derived CDR1 and CDR2 are MNHNS and SASEGT. V lost 0 bases and J 6 bases, leaving 11 bases between the germline ends. This CDR3 region has 14 residues. The CDR3 loop is CASSEAMVASEAFF. The CDR3 DNA reads TGTGCCAGCAGTGAAGCCATGGTAGCGTCTGAAGCTTTCTTT.

The chain joins TRBV7-9 to TRBJ1-1; D may be TRBD1 (5 bases). The V and J ends lost 5 bases and 6 bases respectively, with 7 bases between them. Germline CDR1 and CDR2: SEHNR and FQNEAQ (reference sequence). The CDR3 spans 11 residues. CDR3 DNA: TGTGCCAGCAGCGGGGGTCCTGAAGCTTTCTTT. Translating gives CASSGGPEAFF.

The chain is built from TRBV5-1 and TRBJ2-4; D perhaps matches TRBD2 (5 bases). The V gene lost 4 bases and the J gene lost 2 bases, with 19 bases spanning the gap. The CDR3 loop spans 17 amino acids. CDR1 SGHRS and CDR2 YFSETQ come from the germline V gene. DNA of the CDR3: TGCGCCAGCAGCACGCCCCACGGGGAATTCTCCAAAAACATTCAGTACTTC. It specifies CASSTPHGEFSKNIQYF.

J is TRBJ2-5 and V is TRBV7-9; D perhaps matches TRBD2 (5 bases). Germline V gives CDR1 SEHNR, CDR2 FQNEAQ (reference sequence). V lost 5 bases and J lost 3, with 16 bases in between. The CDR3 is 15 amino acids. The CDR3 protein is CASSPWLGVEETQYF. For the CDR3, the DNA is TGTGCCAGCAGCCCTTGGTTGGGAGTTGAAGAGACCCAGTACTTC.

This chain connects TRBV28 to TRBJ2-7; D might be TRBD1 (6 bases). This CDR3 has 14 residues. V dropped 3 bases and J dropped 9 bases, with 18 bases sitting between them. Germline V gives CDR1 MDHEN, CDR2 SYDVKM. This chain's CDR3 is CASSLGGQGSGQYF. The CDR3 region has the DNA TGTGCCAGCAGTTTGGGCGGTCAGGGGTCGGGGCAGTACTTC.

V usage is TRBV11-2 and J usage is TRBJ2-3; D unclear. Per the germline V gene, CDR1 is SGHAT and CDR2 is FQNNGV. Trimming took 5 bases from V and 8 from J, leaving 17 bases between them. The CDR3 totals 14 residues. The CDR3, as DNA: TGTGCCAGCAGCCCGGATGCCTCTTTTGGTACGCAGTATTTT. Its translation is CASSPDASFGTQYF. The variable domain in full, completed from reference TRBV11-2 and TRBJ2-3, reads EAGVAQSPRYKIIEKRQSVAFWCNPISGHATLYWYQQILGQGPKLLIQFQNNGVVDDSQLPKDRFSAERLKGVDSTLKIQPAKLEDSAVYLCASSPDASFGTQYFGPGTRLTVL.

V usage is TRBV5-6 and J usage is TRBJ1-1; no clear D. The CDR3 consists of 15 residues. Germline-derived CDR1 and CDR2 are SGHDT and YYEEEE. V was cut by 0 bases and J by 13 bases, with 22 bases left in between. CDR3 DNA sequence: TGTGCCAGCAGCTTGGGGGCAGGAGGATTTCTAAGCGGTTTCTTT. Encoded protein: CASSLGAGGFLSGFF.

CDR3 amino acids: CASSLGLATDTQYF. The DNA of the CDR3 is TGTGCCAGCAGTTTAGGGCTGGCCACAGATACGCAGTATTTT. The V and J genes are TRBV27 and TRBJ2-3; D remains ambiguous. The CDR3 spans 14 residues. Trimming cost V 2 bases and J 2 bases, with 8 bases left between them. The germline V gene has CDR1 MNHEY and CDR2 SMNVEV (reference sequence).

The chain recombines TRBV29-1 with TRBJ2-2, with 7 bases that match TRBD2. V trimming: 2 bases; J trimming: 2 bases; junction bases outside the gene matches: 5. The CDR3 runs to 15 residues. CDR1 and CDR2 (germline): SQVTM, ANQGSEA. CDR3 nucleotide sequence: TGCAGCGTTGAATTCCCTAGCGGTAACACCGGGGAGCTGTTTTTT. This encodes CSVEFPSGNTGELFF.

The chain links TRBV30 to TRBJ1-5; D call uncertain. Germline CDR1 reads GTSNPN; CDR2 reads SVGIG (reference sequence). CDR3 size: 13 residues. The V gene lost 1 base and the J gene lost 0 bases, with 4 bases spanning the gap. The CDR3: CAWSEDSNQPQHF. CDR3 DNA sequence: TGTGCCTGGAGTGAGGATAGCAATCAGCCCCAGCATTTT.

V and J are TRBV14 and TRBJ2-3, with D perhaps given as TRBD1 or TRBD2 (5 bases each). V was pared by 3 bases and J by 5 bases, with 15 bases between. CDR3 length: 15 residues. Per germline, CDR1 SGHDN and CDR2 FVKESK. The CDR3 DNA is TGTGCCAGCAGCCATAGACAGAAGAGGGAAGATACGCAGTATTTT. Residues: CASSHRQKREDTQYF.

The chain employs TRBV25-1 and TRBJ2-7; D remains ambiguous. CDR3 length: 12 amino acids. Between the trimmed V and J ends, which lost 4 bases and 5 bases, there was a span of 9 bases. Germline V lookup: CDR1 MGHDK, CDR2 SYGVNS. The CDR3 region is CASSGNIDEQYF. The CDR3 coding sequence is TGTGCCAGCAGTGGGAATATCGACGAGCAGTACTTC.

Regarding this clone: At one boundary the junction diverges from the germline segment, which might be a read error. V gene TRBV27 combines with J gene TRBJ2-7; weak D call: TRBD1 (6 bases). The CDR3 has 15 amino acids. In germline, CDR1 is MNHEY, CDR2 SMNVEV (reference sequence). This CDR3 reads CTSSLAPGRGYEQYF. The DNA for the CDR3 is TGTACCAGCAGTTTGGCCCCGGGCAGGGGTTACGAGCAGTACTTC.

This chain connects TRBV9 to TRBJ2-3; 7 bases are shared with TRBD2. Trimming took 8 bases from V and 3 from J; bases not matched to a gene: 9. The V gene's germline CDR1 is SGDLS and CDR2 YYNGEE. The CDR3 is made up of 14 amino acids. CDR3 region: CASSGGTGTDTQYF. In DNA form, the CDR3 reads TGTGCCAGTTCCGGGGGGACTGGGACAGATACGCAGTATTTT.

The chain has TRBV10-3 and TRBJ1-5; 9 nucleotides match TRBD1. V was clipped by 2 bases and J by 6 bases; unmatched bases: 2. CDR3 size: 14 residues. Germline CDR1 reads ENHRY; CDR2 reads SYGVKD. The CDR3 DNA reads TGTGCCATCAGTGAGGGGACAGGGAGTCAGCCCCAGCATTTT. It specifies CAISEGTGSQPQHF.

The V and J genes are TRBV9 and TRBJ1-2; unclear D gene. V lost 3 bases and J 0 bases, leaving 6 bases between the germline ends. Germline V lookup: CDR1 SGDLS, CDR2 YYNGEE. There are 13 residues in the CDR3. This CDR3 reads CASSAATNYGYTF. Written as DNA, the CDR3 is TGTGCCAGCAGCGCCGCAACTAACTATGGCTACACCTTC. The entire variable domain, with the rest obtained from reference TRBV9 and TRBJ1-2, is as follows: DSGVTQTPKHLITATGQRVTLRCSPRSGDLSVYWYQQSLDQGLQFLIQYYNGEERAKGNILERFSAQQFPDLHSELNLSSLELGDSALYFCASSAATNYGYTFGSGTRLTVV.

The chain combines TRBV27 with TRBJ2-1, with TRBD1 identical over 7 bases. This CDR3 has 15 residues. With 5 bases clipped from V and 3 bases from J, the junction kept 7 bases outside the gene matches. CDR1 is MNHEY and CDR2 is SMNVEV in the germline V gene (reference sequence). The CDR3 nucleotides read TGTGCCAGCAGTATTATAGGGGGCGTCTACAATGAGCAGTTCTTC. It is translated as CASSIIGGVYNEQFF.

The CDR3 reads CSVEGTSGRAPDEQFF. In nucleotides, the CDR3 is TGCAGCGTTGAAGGGACAAGCGGGAGGGCCCCGGATGAGCAGTTCTTC. The gene calls are TRBV29-1 and TRBJ2-1; 10 nucleotides align to TRBD2. CDR3 length equals 16 residues. Trimming cost V 1 base and J 8 bases; bases outside gene matches: 11. Germline V gene lookup returns CDR1 SQVTM and CDR2 ANQGSEA.

This chain joins TRBV13 and TRBJ1-2; TRBD1 is a possible D gene (6 bases). This CDR3 contains 13 residues. Trimming stripped 5 bases from V and 8 bases from J, with 15 bases between. Germline values: CDR1 PRHDT, CDR2 FYEKMQ (reference sequence). The CDR3: CASSEVTRGGYTF. The CDR3 DNA reads TGTGCCAGCAGCGAGGTCACCAGGGGAGGCTACACCTTC.

CDR3 in amino acids: CASSWRSVNTEAFF. In DNA, the CDR3 is TGCGCCAGCAGTTGGAGAAGTGTGAACACTGAAGCTTTCTTT. This chain connects TRBV5-1 to TRBJ1-1; D is unclear. Per germline, CDR1 SGHRS and CDR2 YFSETQ. The ends were cut back, 5 bases at V and 0 bases at J, with 11 bases in the middle. This CDR3 is 14 amino acids long. Using reference TRBV5-1 and TRBJ1-1 for the parts outside the CDR3, the full variable domain is KAGVTQTPRYLIKTRGQQVTLSCSPISGHRSVSWYQQTPGQGLQFLFEYFSETQRNKGNFPGRFSGRQFSNSRSEMNVSTLELGDSALYLCASSWRSVNTEAFFGQGTRLTVV.

This chain links TRBV5-6 with TRBJ1-2; the D gene is possibly TRBD1 (5 bases). The CDR3 is made up of 14 amino acids. Trimming cost V 3 bases and J 4 bases, with 13 bases left between them. CDR1 and CDR2 from the germline V gene are SGHDT and YYEEEE. The CDR3 sequence is CASSSDTDPYGYTF. The CDR3 nucleotides are TGTGCCAGCAGCTCGGACACGGATCCCTATGGCTACACCTTC.